This T cell receptor beta chain was observed in a study of control samples from healthy donors and cancer patients. Germline V gene data show CDR1 as SGHDN and CDR2 as FVKESK. The CDR3 runs 16 residues. The J segment lost 5 bases and the V segment lost 4 bases, leaving 10 bases of the junction unmatched. Profiling relied on immunoSEQ multiplex PCR, and the TCRdb table lists in-frame clones only, not all of them. Seen here are about 98,000 clones, about four fifths observed once, and the top ten hold over 9.5%. The sequence derives from a woman aged 25 to 39 in good health. The chain employs TRBV14 and TRBJ2-3, with 9 positions matching TRBD1. Material for sequencing was blood. The CDR3 coding sequence is TGTGCCAGCAGCCCACAGGGGGCCCGATTGAAAGATACGCAGTATTTT. It yields the protein CASSPQGARLKDTQYF.